The sequence of this T cell receptor (beta chain) was determined in a study of identical twins. Using its own MiXCR run on the 5' RACE reads, TCRdb lists one record per CDR3 protein. Counted here are fewer than 350,000 distinct CDR3 sequences, approximately 8% occurring once; the ten biggest clones make up 2% to 2.5%. This CDR3 spans 17 amino acids. The V end lost 1 base, the J end lost 2 bases, and 16 bases lay between the germline ends. Germline values: CDR1 LGHNA, CDR2 YNFKEQ. The data were also submitted as part of a second study, on yellow fever vaccine responses in identical twins.

The V call is TRBV4-2, the J call TRBJ2-3, with D perhaps being TRBD1 or TRBD2 (6 bases each). This receptor was identified in a young woman in good health. The sample comprised memory (CD45RO+) T cells sorted from blood. The CDR3 nucleotides are TGTGCCAGCAGCCAAGGGCCCCAGGGGAGGACCACAGATACGCAGTATTTT. This encodes CASSQGPQGRTTDTQYF.